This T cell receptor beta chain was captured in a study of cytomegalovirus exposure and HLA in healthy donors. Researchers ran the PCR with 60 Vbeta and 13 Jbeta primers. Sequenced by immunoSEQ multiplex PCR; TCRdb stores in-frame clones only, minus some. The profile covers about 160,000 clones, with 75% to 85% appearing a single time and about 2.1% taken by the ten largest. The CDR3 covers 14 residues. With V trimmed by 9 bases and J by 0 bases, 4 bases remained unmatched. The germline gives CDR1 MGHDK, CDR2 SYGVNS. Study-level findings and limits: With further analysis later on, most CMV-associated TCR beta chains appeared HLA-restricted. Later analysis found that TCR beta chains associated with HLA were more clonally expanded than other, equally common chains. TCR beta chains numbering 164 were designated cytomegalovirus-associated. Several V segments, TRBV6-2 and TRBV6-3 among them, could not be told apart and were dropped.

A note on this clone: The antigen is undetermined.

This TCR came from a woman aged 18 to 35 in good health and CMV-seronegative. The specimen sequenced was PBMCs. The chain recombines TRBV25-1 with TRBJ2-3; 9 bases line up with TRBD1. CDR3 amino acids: CASTGGRSTDTQYF. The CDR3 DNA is TGTGCCAGTACAGGGGGCCGCAGCACAGATACGCAGTATTTT.